The clone carrying this TCR beta chain was seen only a few times. The antigen is undetermined. This entry is derived from a study of shared clonotypes between healthy human individuals. The CDR3 runs to 14 residues. V dropped 4 bases and J dropped 1 base, with 10 bases sitting between them. The V gene's germline CDR1 is KGHSH and CDR2 LQKENI. Only in-frame clones appear in the TCRdb table, and some are missing; sequencing was by immunoSEQ multiplex PCR. The table records approximately 640,000 clones, approximately 79% of them present only once. The study's findings and limits: Several donors showed sharing of approximately 5% of naive CD4 clonotypes.

Material: memory CD4+ T cells sorted from blood. As for subset: CD45RA-negative fraction. The chain has TRBV18 and TRBJ1-1; D is unclear. This sequence was found in a woman in her twenties or thirties in good health. CDR3 coding DNA: TGTGCCAGCTCACAGATGGGGAGGAACACTGAAGCTTTCTTT. This translates into CASSQMGRNTEAFF.